This T cell receptor (beta chain) was identified during a study of control samples from healthy donors and cancer patients. This table comes from immunoSEQ multiplex PCR, and its TCRdb copy is limited to in-frame clones, with some not included. In the table there are 78,000 or so clones, about 90% of which are singletons. Germline V gene lookup returns CDR1 SGDLS and CDR2 YYNGEE. After removal of 4 bases from V and 5 bases from J, the junction contained 10 bases not matched to a gene. The CDR3 is made up of 15 amino acids. The chain employs TRBV9 and TRBJ1-2, with 8 bases lining up with TRBD1. Sequencing used blood. This receptor was obtained from a woman in her fifties or sixties in good health. In DNA, the CDR3 is TGTGCCAGCAGCATGGGGGGCAGGGGGCGTTATGGCTACACCTTC. Its translation: CASSMGGRGRYGYTF.